Given below is one T cell receptor beta chain in context. This clone is considered medium-sized (0.01 to 0.1%). The antigen this receptor binds is unknown. Base qualities are missing; no much larger clone stands one base away. The immunoSEQ Assay was used to sequence TCR beta CDR3 regions from DNA. As for the authors' bioinformatics: To compute T cell density, TCR beta template counts were normalized to usable DNA, which was estimated by amplifying housekeeping genes. Richness was estimated with the preseqR package, extrapolating to 400,000 templates for PBMC samples and 120,000 templates for tissue samples. Clonality was defined as one minus Pielou's evenness. Tissue-enriched TCRs were identified by differential abundance testing using productive amino-acid clonotypes, minimum total count 5 and alpha 0.1. The Jaccard Index and the Morisita Overlap Index were used to quantify repertoire overlap between compartments. GLIPH grouped TCR beta CDR3s together with public tetramer-defined viral CDR3s, and a viral motif had to include at least three viral sequences and also show V-gene enrichment. The source is immuneACCESS, and TCRdb retained only in-frame sequences with V and J called. Part of the clones is not carried over; for the studies checked, unresolved V genes explain less than half of this, and the remainder is unexplained. V, J and clone size were drawn from that table, and D and trimming were deduced from the DNA. The sample records 800 or so clones, less than 30% of which are singletons. Jointly, the top ten make up 12% of the sample.

These data are taken from a study of T cells in localized non-small cell lung cancer (dated by TCRdb to 2018 to 2020). About the investigation overall: Comparing tumors with uninvolved tumor-adjacent lungs, the study looked at the T cell repertoires of over 200 patients with early-stage NSCLC. The cohort comprised approximately 240 treatment-naïve NSCLC patients with resected, localized lung tumors. The mean age of the NSCLC patients was roughly 70 years, with 120 to 150 men and nearly 110 women.

Uninvolved adjacent lung was taken at least 2 cm from the tumor margin and confirmed free of atypia by two independent pathologists. At diagnosis, tumor, uninvolved tumor-adjacent lung and peripheral blood were collected and then preserved as a mix of FFPE and fresh-frozen material. Overall study results and their limits: Because the study design was exploratory, TCR variables were selected using unadjusted p-values without false-discovery rate correction. Multi-region tumor sequencing was not performed, so intratumor heterogeneity could not be excluded. A median of approximately 55 of the top 100 tumor clones were detected in paired uninvolved adjacent lung, and under 30 of these tumor clones were also found among the top 100 clones of the paired uninvolved adjacent lung. Longer overall survival was associated with higher blood T cell density, whereas shorter survival was associated with higher adjacent-lung clonality. Uninvolved tumor-adjacent lung showed the highest T cell clonality, higher than tumor, which suggests more focused antigenic responses in the adjacent lung.

This receptor was identified in a woman aged 35 to 69 with stage I squamous cell lung carcinoma. The input for sequencing was normal lung tissue next to the tumor, taken before any cancer treatment.

In nucleotides, the sequence is TGTGCCAGCAGCTTAGGGACAGGGGACTATGGCTACACCTTC. Translation gives CASSLGTGDYGYTF. Rearrangement joined TRBV13 to TRBJ1-2; 8 bases in the junction line up with TRBD1. V is cut back by 0 bases and J by 3 bases, with 0 bases in the junction unmatched. For CDR1 and CDR2, the germline V gene (reference sequence) lists PRHDT and FYEKMQ. The CDR3 has 14 amino acids, counting the end cysteine and phenylalanine. Of the read, only the CDR3 DNA is kept; its 42 bases are in frame from base 1.